This T cell receptor beta chain comes out of a study of blood T cell repertoires in COVID-19. Across the study: Spain, Italy and the United States supplied samples that represented acute and convalescent COVID-19. The analysed material was cDNA or gDNA that came from T cells, B-cell-depleted T cells, or PBMCs.

Germline V gene lookup returns CDR1 LNHDA and CDR2 SQIVND (reference sequence). V shed 6 bases and J shed 2 bases, with 17 bases lying between them. This CDR3 region has 15 residues. Source study methods: Reference gene primer amplification yielded estimated nucleated cell counts. Method: immunoSEQ multiplex PCR; TCRdb's copy keeps in-frame clones and lacks some. V and J calls and clone size follow that table, whereas D and trimming were derived from the DNA. The table records roughly 200,000 clones, around 90% of them present only once. The clonotype comes from a man aged 50-60 years with acute or convalescent COVID-19. The chain joins TRBV19 to TRBJ2-7; D is possibly TRBD1 (7 bases). The specimen sequenced was peripheral blood. The CDR3 coding sequence is TGTGCCAGTAGGGGACTCGGGACAGCTCCCTACGAGCAGTACTTC. Amino acids: CASRGLGTAPYEQYF.